These 21 T cell receptor beta chains originate from one sample sequenced in a study of blood T cell repertoires in COVID-19. TCRdb's table, derived via immunoSEQ multiplex PCR, lists solely in-frame clones and lacks some. The top ten clones hold roughly 6.7% of a sample with some 220,000 clones, around 80% of them seen once. The sample comprised peripheral blood. Receptors were obtained from a woman aged 70 to 79 with acute or convalescent COVID-19.

J is TRBJ2-5 and V is TRBV4-1; the D is unclear. The CDR3 spans 14 residues. Between the trimmed V and J ends, which lost 3 bases and 4 bases, there was a span of 12 bases. Germline CDR1 is MGHRA and CDR2 is YSYEKL. The CDR3 region is CASSQSLERETQYF. The CDR3 DNA is TGCGCCAGCAGCCAGAGTCTAGAGCGAGAGACCCAGTACTTC.

This clone has just a few counts. The V call is TRBV4-3, the J call TRBJ1-6; tentatively, D is TRBD1 (5 bases). CDR1 LGHNA and CDR2 YSLEER come from the germline V gene. The ends were cut back, 0 bases at V and 11 bases at J, with 8 bases in the middle. CDR3 length equals 13 residues. CDR3: CASSQDRGTPLHF. In nucleotides, the CDR3 is TGCGCCAGCAGCCAAGATCGGGGGACACCCCTCCACTTT.

The gene calls are TRBV7-2 and TRBJ1-5; 9 nucleotides agree with TRBD1. The CDR3 consists of 15 residues. The germline CDR1 and CDR2 sequences are SGHTA and FQGNSA. Unmatched junction bases numbered 8, after V lost 5 bases and J lost 6 bases. CDR3 amino acids: CASSPRTGEAQPQHF. The DNA of the CDR3 is TGTGCCAGCAGCCCTAGGACAGGGGAGGCTCAGCCCCAGCATTTT.

This chain connects TRBV7-3 to TRBJ1-1; D uncertain. This CDR3 is built from 14 residues. The ends were cut back, 2 bases at V and 10 bases at J, with 17 bases in the middle. Germline V CDR1 and CDR2: SGHTA, FQGTGA. The CDR3: CASSLQGQLGGAFF. CDR3 sequence (DNA): TGTGCCAGCAGCTTACAAGGGCAGCTTGGAGGAGCTTTCTTT.

This chain links TRBV24-1 with TRBJ1-5, with D maybe TRBD1 (6 bases). V was shortened by 9 bases and J by 5 bases, with 10 bases between the two germline ends. This CDR3 comprises 12 residues. The germline CDR1 and CDR2 sequences are KGHDR and SFDVKD. CDR3 DNA sequence: TGTGCCACCTCCAGGGGTGATCAGCCCCAGCATTTT. Its protein is CATSRGDQPQHF.

About this clone itself: An end of the junction does not agree with germline; a read error may underlie this. The chain employs TRBV25-1 and TRBJ1-1, with TRBD1 matching 9 bases. The CDR3 extends over 15 amino acids. CDR1 MGHDK and CDR2 SYGVNS come from the germline V gene. The CDR3 coding sequence is TGTGCCAGCAGTACATGGACAGGGGTGAATACTGAAGCTTTCTTT. As protein: CASSTWTGVNTEAFF.

This sequence joins TRBV7-2 and TRBJ2-5; perhaps TRBD2 as D (7 bases). From germline, CDR1 is SGHTA and CDR2 FQGNSA. Trimming took off 6 bases at V and 2 bases at J, with 16 bases between the two ends. CDR3 length: 15 residues. CDR3 in DNA: TGTGCCAGCAGACGTGGGGGGGGCCTACAAGAGACCCAGTACTTC. It encodes CASRRGGGLQETQYF. Full variable domain (remainder filled in from reference TRBV7-2 and TRBJ2-5): GAGVSQSPSNKVTEKGKDVELRCDPISGHTALYWYRQSLGQGLEFLIYFQGNSAPDKSGLPSDRFSAERTGGSVSTLTIQRTQQEDSAVYLCASRRGGGLQETQYFGPGTRLLVL.

This clone was counted between two and nine times. The chain is built from TRBV9 and TRBJ1-1; weak D call: TRBD1 (6 bases). Trimming pared 2 bases from V and 1 base from J, leaving 9 bases between. Germline CDR1 and CDR2: SGDLS and YYNGEE. The CDR3 sequence is 14 residues long. The CDR3: CASSVLQGNTEAFF. The CDR3 DNA reads TGTGCCAGCAGCGTCCTACAGGGGAACACTGAAGCTTTCTTT.

V is TRBV21-1 and J is TRBJ1-2; TRBD1 reflects the table's D call only, with no check against the DNA. TRBV21-1 is recorded as a pseudogene. This CDR3 has 14 amino acids. CDR3 nucleotide sequence: TGTGCCAGCAGCCGGGGACACTTTAACTATGGCTACACCTTC. Amino acids: CASSRGHFNYGYTF.

The rearrangement joins TRBV23-1 to TRBJ2-7; D may be TRBD2 (6 bases). TRBV23-1 is sorted into the ORF group, with uncertain function. CDR3 length: 12 amino acids. CDR3 DNA: TGCGGAAGGGGACTCCACTTCTACGAGCAGTACTTC. Translating it yields CGRGLHFYEQYF.

This sequence joins TRBV6-2 or TRBV6-3 and TRBJ1-1; the D gene is possibly TRBD1 (5 bases). The CDR3 contains 14 residues. Trimming took 5 bases from V and 8 from J, leaving 18 bases between them. Germline V gene data show CDR1 as MNHEY and CDR2 as SVGEGT. The CDR3 nucleotides read TGTGCCAGCAGTACCCCCCGGGCAGGGTCGGAAGCTTTCTTT. This translates into CASSTPRAGSEAFF.

The chain is built from TRBV6-1 and TRBJ1-5; 9 positions match TRBD1. The CDR3 extends over 14 amino acids. V lost 1 base, J lost 5 bases, and 0 bases stayed unmatched. Per germline, CDR1 MNHNS and CDR2 SASEGT. The CDR3 sequence is CASSEGQGDQPQHF. The CDR3 bases are TGTGCCAGCAGTGAAGGACAGGGGGATCAGCCCCAGCATTTT.

This clone was counted ten times or more. The chain carries TRBV19 and TRBJ1-5; TRBD1 matches 7 bases. CDR1 is LNHDA, CDR2 SQIVND, per germline (reference sequence). This CDR3 has 15 residues. Trimming at V came to 4 bases and at J to 3 bases, leaving 6 bases not matched to a gene. As DNA, the CDR3 is TGTGCCAGTAGTACCTTGACAGGGTCCAATCAGCCCCAGCATTTT. Amino acids: CASSTLTGSNQPQHF.

This sequence joins TRBV2 and TRBJ2-2, with TRBD1 matching 9 bases. The CDR3 extends over 15 amino acids. Trimming cost V 8 bases and J 7 bases; bases outside gene matches: 11. The germline V gene encodes CDR1 SNHLY and CDR2 FYNNEI. The CDR3 sequence: CASRNALTGGGELFF. The CDR3 nucleotides read TGTGCCAGCCGTAACGCGTTGACAGGGGGCGGGGAGCTGTTTTTT.

This chain links TRBV6-1 with TRBJ1-5; D not certain. CDR3 length equals 15 residues. Trimming took off 2 bases at V and 3 bases at J, with 11 bases between the two ends. Germline lookup yields CDR1 MNHNS and CDR2 SASEGT. CDR3 amino acids: CASSEFRVPNQPQHF. The DNA for the CDR3 is TGTGCCAGCAGTGAATTCCGGGTACCCAATCAGCCCCAGCATTTT.

The chain links TRBV7-2 to TRBJ2-1; 10 bases fit TRBD2. CDR3 length: 18 residues. V lost 6 bases, J lost 6 bases, and 17 bases stayed unmatched. Germline values: CDR1 SGHTA, CDR2 FQGNSA. CDR3 bases: TGTGCCAGCAGACCCGGCTCGGGGCTAGCGGGGGTAACCAATGAGCAGTTCTTC. Its protein product is CASRPGSGLAGVTNEQFF.

This chain connects TRBV9 to TRBJ2-5, with 9 bases fitting TRBD1. With 3 bases clipped from V and 4 bases from J, the junction kept 7 bases outside the gene matches. Germline CDR1 SGDLS, CDR2 YYNGEE. The CDR3 covers 15 residues. The CDR3 DNA sequence: TGTGCCAGCAGCGGGAACAGGGGGCGCGGAGAGACCCAGTACTTC. The encoded protein is CASSGNRGRGETQYF.

This clone was recorded a few times. This chain links TRBV6-4 with TRBJ2-2; D unclear. The germline gives CDR1 MRHNA, CDR2 SNTAGT. CDR3 length: 10 residues. CDR3 nucleotide sequence: TGTGCGGTACACCCCGGGGAGCTGTTTTTT. Its translation is CAVHPGELFF.

This clone appeared a single time. V is TRBV5-1 and J is TRBJ2-7; 7 bases align to TRBD2. Germline assignment: CDR1 SGHRS and CDR2 YFSETQ. J was trimmed by 0 bases and V by 5 bases; bases with no gene match: 8. The CDR3 is 15 amino acids. The chain's CDR3 is CASSPGTKSSYEQYF. As DNA, the CDR3 is TGCGCCAGCAGTCCCGGGACTAAGAGCTCCTACGAGCAGTACTTC.

The chain has TRBV5-6 and TRBJ2-7; TRBD2 matches at 8 bases. V was pared by 4 bases and J by 2 bases, with 11 bases of the junction left unmatched. From germline, CDR1 is SGHDT and CDR2 YYEEEE. The CDR3 totals 16 residues. CDR3 loop: CASSDTGLARAYEQYV. In nucleotides, the CDR3 is TGTGCCAGCAGCGACACCGGACTAGCCCGGGCCTACGAGCAGTACGTC.

The chain has TRBV29-1 and TRBJ2-3, with D possibly TRBD1 on 5 matching bases. The V gene lost 7 bases and the J gene lost 4 bases, with 9 bases spanning the gap. The germline V gene has CDR1 SQVTM and CDR2 ANQGSEA. The CDR3 is made up of 11 amino acids. In nucleotides, the CDR3 is TGCAGCGGGTCCAGGGCAGATACGCAGTATTTT. This codes for CSGSRADTQYF.